Below are 23 T cell receptor beta chains sequenced from a single sample in a study of blood T cell repertoires in COVID-19. Sequencing used immunoSEQ multiplex PCR; TCRdb keeps in-frame clones, though not all of them. This table holds 110,000 or so clones, about 85% found once. Input material: peripheral blood. These receptors all come from a human donor in a cohort sampled during active COVID-19.

This chain links TRBV12-5 with TRBJ1-1, with D maybe TRBD1 (5 bases). Germline V gene lookup returns CDR1 LGHNT and CDR2 FRNRAP. Between the trimmed V and J ends, which lost 0 bases and 5 bases, there was a span of 16 bases. This CDR3 is built from 16 residues. CDR3 DNA sequence: TGTGCTAGTGGTTTGGTACGGGCCTGGGGGGGGACTGAAGCTTTCTTT. It yields the protein CASGLVRAWGGTEAFF.

The V call is TRBV7-9, the J call TRBJ1-1, with D perhaps matching TRBD1 (5 bases). The CDR3 loop spans 15 amino acids. V lost 1 base, J lost 4 bases, and 13 bases lay in between. Germline V CDR1 and CDR2: SEHNR, FQNEAQ (reference sequence). The CDR3 sequence is CASSLDVGPGTEAFF. The CDR3 nucleotides read TGTGCCAGCAGCTTAGATGTGGGGCCTGGCACTGAAGCTTTCTTT.

This chain links TRBV18 with TRBJ2-5; D unresolved. CDR1 is KGHSH and CDR2 is LQKENI in the germline V gene. The ends were cut back, 1 base at V and 5 bases at J, with 8 bases in the middle. This CDR3 spans 13 amino acids. The CDR3 reads CASSPRRPETQYF. DNA for the CDR3: TGTGCCAGCTCACCACGGCGGCCGGAGACCCAGTACTTC.

The chain has TRBV27 and TRBJ2-1, with 8 bases matching TRBD2. Germline values: CDR1 MNHEY, CDR2 SMNVEV (reference sequence). The V and J ends lost 5 bases and 9 bases, in that order; junction bases with no gene match: 3. The CDR3 is made up of 12 amino acids. The CDR3 coding sequence is TGTGCCAGCAGTCTTACTAGCGGTGAGCAGTTCTTC. Translation: CASSLTSGEQFF.

The rearrangement joins TRBV6-2 or TRBV6-3 to TRBJ1-2; D is uncertain. V gave up 0 bases and J gave up 4 bases, with 6 bases separating them. Germline values: CDR1 MNHEY, CDR2 SVGEGT. CDR3 length equals 13 residues. CDR3 DNA: TGTGCCAGCAGTTACTCGCGTGGCTATGGCTACACCTTC. It is translated as CASSYSRGYGYTF.

This clone turned up a few times. The J gene is TRBJ1-2, the V gene TRBV6-2 or TRBV6-3, with 7 bases fitting TRBD1. V lost 6 bases and J lost 8; bases outside the gene matches: 6. CDR3 length equals 12 residues. Per the germline V gene, CDR1 is MNHEY and CDR2 is SVGEGT. The CDR3 region has the DNA TGTGCCAGCAGCGACAGGGTTAGCGGCTACACCTTC. This gives the protein CASSDRVSGYTF.

The sample holds one count of this clone. The chain recombines TRBV29-1 with TRBJ1-1; 9 nucleotides agree with TRBD1. Germline-derived CDR1 and CDR2 are SQVTM and ANQGSEA. Trimming took 5 bases from V and 1 from J; bases not matched to a gene: 5. The CDR3 has 14 amino acids. This CDR3 reads CSVLDRGANTEAFF. The CDR3 DNA is TGCAGCGTTCTGGACAGGGGTGCGAACACTGAAGCTTTCTTT.

This rearrangement joins TRBV4-3 to TRBJ2-7; tentatively, D is TRBD2 (7 bases). Germline V CDR1 and CDR2: LGHNA, YSLEER. Trimming pared 1 base from V and 0 bases from J, leaving 13 bases between. This CDR3 comprises 16 residues. The CDR3 sequence is CASSQVLGGVSYEQYF. The CDR3 DNA reads as TGCGCCAGCAGCCAAGTCTTAGGGGGGGTCTCCTACGAGCAGTACTTC.

This sequence joins TRBV6-5 and TRBJ1-6, with 8 bases lining up with TRBD1. The CDR3 covers 15 residues. The junction had 5 bases not matched to a gene; V was cut back by 6 bases and J by 4 bases. Germline assignment: CDR1 MNHEY and CDR2 SVGAGI. The CDR3 region is CASRKQGDYNSPLHF. In DNA, the CDR3 is TGTGCCAGCAGGAAACAGGGGGATTATAATTCACCCCTCCACTTT.

This chain connects TRBV5-4 to TRBJ2-3; D perhaps matches TRBD2 (5 bases). The germline V and J ends were trimmed by 3 bases and 0 bases, with 23 bases remaining between them. The CDR3 has 19 residues. Germline V gives CDR1 SGHNT, CDR2 YYREEE (reference sequence). CDR3 amino acids: CASSSPGVGGGSSTDTQYF. CDR3 DNA sequence: TGTGCCAGCAGCTCACCTGGGGTAGGTGGAGGTTCTAGCACAGATACGCAGTATTTT. The variable domain in full, with the rest retrieved from reference TRBV5-4 and TRBJ2-3, is ETGVTQSPTHLIKTRGQQVTLRCSSQSGHNTVSWYQQALGQGPQFIFQYYREEENGRGNFPPRFSGLQFPNYSSELNVNALELDDSALYLCASSSPGVGGGSSTDTQYFGPGTRLTVL.

The J gene is TRBJ1-2, the V gene TRBV6-5; D gene unclear. The ends were cut back, 5 bases at V and 8 bases at J, with 18 bases in the middle. Germline lookup yields CDR1 MNHEY and CDR2 SVGAGI. The CDR3 length is 14 residues. The CDR3 DNA is TGTGCCAGCAGTACCTTGACAAAATTCGGAGGCTACACCTTC. Translation gives CASSTLTKFGGYTF.

V is TRBV27 and J is TRBJ1-5; the D is unclear. The CDR3 length is 15 residues. Germline CDR1 reads MNHEY; CDR2 reads SMNVEV (reference sequence). V was pared by 1 base and J by 3 bases, with 10 bases between. This CDR3 is CASSLFGQVNQPQHF. The DNA for the CDR3 is TGTGCCAGCAGTTTATTCGGCCAGGTCAATCAGCCCCAGCATTTT.

This clone was observed a handful of times. This chain connects TRBV19 to TRBJ2-1; D might be TRBD1 (5 bases). CDR3 length: 14 amino acids. V was cut by 7 bases and J by 9 bases, with 19 bases left in between. In germline, CDR1 is LNHDA, CDR2 SQIVND (reference sequence). CDR3: CASTTIGRVGEQFF. For the CDR3, the DNA is TGTGCCAGTACCACCATCGGCAGGGTGGGTGAGCAGTTCTTC.

This clone appeared a single time. This rearrangement joins TRBV7-9 to TRBJ1-5; 7 bases are a match to TRBD1. V shed 6 bases and J 6 bases; nucleotides not matched to a gene: 8. Germline loops: CDR1 SEHNR, CDR2 FQNEAQ (reference sequence). CDR3 length: 14 residues. CDR3 sequence (DNA): TGTGCCAGCAGTTCAACTACAGGGGTTCAGCCCCAGCATTTT. This encodes CASSSTTGVQPQHF.

This chain uses TRBV7-9 with TRBJ2-7; 9 bases fit TRBD1. This CDR3 spans 14 amino acids. CDR1 is SEHNR and CDR2 is FQNEAQ in the germline V gene (reference sequence). With 5 bases clipped from V and 6 bases from J, the junction kept 8 bases outside the gene matches. CDR3 loop: CASSMTGGLSEQYF. The CDR3 DNA follows: TGTGCCAGCAGCATGACAGGGGGATTAAGCGAGCAGTACTTC.

V is TRBV14 and J is TRBJ1-3; tentatively, D is TRBD1 (5 bases). Trimming removed 4 bases from V and 0 bases from J, with 7 bases in between. This CDR3 region has 14 residues. The germline V gene has CDR1 SGHDN and CDR2 FVKESK. The CDR3 reads CASSRRVSGNTIYF. CDR3 bases: TGTGCCAGCAGCCGCAGGGTCTCTGGAAACACCATATATTTT.

The chain joins TRBV15 to TRBJ2-7; 9 nucleotides line up with TRBD1. Per the germline V gene, CDR1 is LNHNV and CDR2 is YYDKDF (reference sequence). Trimming cost V 0 bases and J 8 bases; bases outside gene matches: 11. The CDR3 contains 16 residues. CDR3: CATSRDLGQGRVQQYF. In DNA form, the CDR3 reads TGTGCCACCAGCAGAGATCTTGGACAGGGGAGGGTCCAGCAGTACTTC. The whole variable domain, filled in from reference TRBV15 and TRBJ2-7, reads DAMVIQNPRYQVTQFGKPVTLSCSQTLNHNVMYWYQQKSSQAPKLLFHYYDKDFNNEADTPDNFQSRRPNTSFCFLDIRSPGLGDTAMYLCATSRDLGQGRVQQYFGPGTRLTVT.

This clone was counted between two and nine times. The V and J genes are TRBV4-1 and TRBJ2-6, with D perhaps TRBD1 (6 bases). Trimming took off 0 bases at V and 2 bases at J, with 8 bases between the two ends. The CDR3 runs to 16 residues. Germline V gene data show CDR1 as MGHRA and CDR2 as YSYEKL. CDR3 sequence (DNA): TGCGCCAGCAGCCAAGATCCAGGGGCTGGGGCCAACGTCCTGACTTTC. It codes for CASSQDPGAGANVLTF.

Only one count was recorded for this clone. The gene calls are TRBV19 and TRBJ2-3, with 8 positions matching TRBD2. Germline V gene lookup returns CDR1 LNHDA and CDR2 SQIVND (reference sequence). The V and J ends lost 8 bases and 0 bases, in that order; junction bases with no gene match: 4. The CDR3 length is 14 residues. CDR3 region: CASGAGASTDTQYF. Written as DNA, the CDR3 is TGTGCCAGTGGAGCGGGGGCTAGCACAGATACGCAGTATTTT.

This chain connects TRBV18 to TRBJ2-7; 7 bases fit TRBD2. CDR3 length: 14 residues. In germline, CDR1 is KGHSH, CDR2 LQKENI. Trimming cost V 5 bases and J 0 bases; bases outside gene matches: 4. The CDR3: CASSASGVSYEQYF. The CDR3 region has the DNA TGTGCCAGCTCAGCAAGCGGGGTCTCCTACGAGCAGTACTTC.

This chain connects TRBV9 to TRBJ2-7; D not certain. The CDR3 loop spans 14 amino acids. Trimming removed 1 base from V and 2 bases from J, with 10 bases in between. In germline, CDR1 is SGDLS, CDR2 YYNGEE. CDR3 sequence reads: CASSVSSTPYEQYF. Written as DNA, the CDR3 is TGTGCCAGCAGCGTATCTAGTACCCCCTACGAGCAGTACTTC.

The chain recombines TRBV7-8 with TRBJ2-7; 8 bases agree with TRBD2. The V gene end was trimmed by 0 bases and the J gene end by 3 bases; junction bases not matched to a gene: 10. This CDR3 has 17 residues. Germline V gene lookup returns CDR1 SGHVS and CDR2 FQNEAQ. The CDR3 nucleotides read TGTGCCAGCAGCTTAGCGGGAGCGGGGGATACGGTCTACGAGCAGTACTTC. Its translation: CASSLAGAGDTVYEQYF.

V usage is TRBV7-2 and J usage is TRBJ1-1, with 9 bases that match TRBD1. The CDR3 is 15 amino acids. The J segment lost 2 bases and the V segment lost 6 bases, leaving 7 bases of the junction unmatched. The V gene's germline CDR1 is SGHTA and CDR2 FQGNSA. The CDR3 here is CASRLQGAGNTEAFF. The CDR3 DNA reads TGTGCCAGCAGATTACAGGGGGCGGGAAACACTGAAGCTTTCTTT.